This T cell receptor beta chain was documented in a study of T-cell reconstitution after alpha-beta-depleted transplantation in children. General study results and limits: Some patients' high day-60 TCRbeta diversity was traced to surviving recipient T cells and thymic progenitors.

Germline V gene sequence: CDR1 DFQATT, CDR2 SNEGSKA (reference sequence). The CDR3 length is 15 residues. V lost 1 base to trimming and J lost 6 bases, with 15 bases between them. Unique molecular identifiers tagged the TCRbeta library. One entry per CDR3 protein results from TCRdb running MiXCR on the PCR reads. The sample shows around 670,000 distinct CDR3 sequences, around 13% of them seen only once. There are many counts of this clonotype. Its cognate antigen is unknown. This clonotype was obtained from a girl aged 2 to 9 with congenital amegakaryocytic thrombocytopenia, due to receive a stem cell transplant. V is TRBV20-1 and J is TRBJ2-2, with a possible D match to TRBD2 (6 bases). Sequencing was performed on PBMCs, taken before TCRalphabeta/CD19-depleted stem cell transplant. CDR3: CSARARESPPGELFF. The CDR3 bases are TGCAGTGCTAGAGCCCGGGAGTCGCCGCCCGGGGAGCTGTTTTTT.